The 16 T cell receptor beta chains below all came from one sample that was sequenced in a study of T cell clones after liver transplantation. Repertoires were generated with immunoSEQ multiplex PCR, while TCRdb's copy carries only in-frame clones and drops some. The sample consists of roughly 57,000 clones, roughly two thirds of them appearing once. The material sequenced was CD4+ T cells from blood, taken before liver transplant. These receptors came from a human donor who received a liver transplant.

CDR3 sequence reads: CASSLMGQYNEQFF. The CDR3, as DNA: TGCGCCAGCAGCCTAATGGGACAGTACAATGAGCAGTTCTTC. The rearrangement links TRBV5-1 to TRBJ2-1; 7 bases align to TRBD1. Losses at the gene ends were 4 bases for V and 4 bases for J; bases not matched to a gene: 5. This CDR3 is 14 amino acids long. The germline CDR1 and CDR2 sequences are SGHRS and YFSETQ.

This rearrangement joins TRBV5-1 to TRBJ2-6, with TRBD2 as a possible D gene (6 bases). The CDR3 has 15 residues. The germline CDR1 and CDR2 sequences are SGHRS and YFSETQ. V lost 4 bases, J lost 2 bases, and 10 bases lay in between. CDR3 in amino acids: CASSERLAGANVLTF. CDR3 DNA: TGCGCCAGCAGCGAAAGACTAGCTGGGGCCAACGTCCTGACTTTC. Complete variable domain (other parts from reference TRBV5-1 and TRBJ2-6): KAGVTQTPRYLIKTRGQQVTLSCSPISGHRSVSWYQQTPGQGLQFLFEYFSETQRNKGNFPGRFSGRQFSNSRSEMNVSTLELGDSALYLCASSERLAGANVLTFGAGSRLTVL.

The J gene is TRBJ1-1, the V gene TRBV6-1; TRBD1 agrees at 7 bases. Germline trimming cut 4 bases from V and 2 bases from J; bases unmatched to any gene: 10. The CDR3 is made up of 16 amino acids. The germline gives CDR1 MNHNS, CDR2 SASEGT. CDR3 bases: TGTGCCAGCAGTGTCCTCGGGACAGTGTCAAACACTGAAGCTTTCTTT. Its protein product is CASSVLGTVSNTEAFF.

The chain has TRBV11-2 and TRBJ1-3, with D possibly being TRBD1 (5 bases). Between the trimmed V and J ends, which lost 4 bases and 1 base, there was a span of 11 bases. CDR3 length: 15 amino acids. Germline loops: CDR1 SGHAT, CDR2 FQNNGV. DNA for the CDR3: TGTGCCAGCAGCTCCTATGGGGGGTCTGGAAACACCATATATTTT. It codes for CASSSYGGSGNTIYF.

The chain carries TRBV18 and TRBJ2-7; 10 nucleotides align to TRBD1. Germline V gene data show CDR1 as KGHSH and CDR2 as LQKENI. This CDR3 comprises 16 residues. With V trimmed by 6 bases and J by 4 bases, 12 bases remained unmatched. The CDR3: CASSVQGSDRGYEQYF. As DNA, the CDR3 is TGTGCCAGCTCGGTACAGGGGTCGGACAGGGGGTACGAGCAGTACTTC.

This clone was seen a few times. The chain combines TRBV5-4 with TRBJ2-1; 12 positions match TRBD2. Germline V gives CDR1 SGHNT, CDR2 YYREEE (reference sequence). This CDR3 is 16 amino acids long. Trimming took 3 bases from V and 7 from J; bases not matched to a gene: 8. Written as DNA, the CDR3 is TGTGCCAGCAGCTGGGCGGCTAGCGGGGGGGCGAATGAGCAGTTCTTC. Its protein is CASSWAASGGANEQFF.

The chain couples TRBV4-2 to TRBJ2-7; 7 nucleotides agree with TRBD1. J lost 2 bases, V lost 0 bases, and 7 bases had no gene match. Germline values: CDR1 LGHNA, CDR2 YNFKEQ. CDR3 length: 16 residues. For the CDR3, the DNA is TGTGCCAGCAGCCAAGATATAGGGACAGACACCTACGAGCAGTACTTC. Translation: CASSQDIGTDTYEQYF.

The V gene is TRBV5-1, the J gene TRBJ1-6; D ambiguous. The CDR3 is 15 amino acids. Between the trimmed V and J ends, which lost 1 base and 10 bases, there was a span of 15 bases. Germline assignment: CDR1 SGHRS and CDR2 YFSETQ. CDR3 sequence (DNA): TGCGCCAGCAGCTTGCGGGATCTTTCATACTCACCCCTCCACTTT. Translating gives CASSLRDLSYSPLHF.

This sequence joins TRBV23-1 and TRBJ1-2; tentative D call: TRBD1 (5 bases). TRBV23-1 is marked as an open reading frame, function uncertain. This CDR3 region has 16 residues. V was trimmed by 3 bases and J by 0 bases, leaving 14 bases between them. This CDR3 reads CASSHQLTAANYGYTF. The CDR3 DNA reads TGCGCCAGCAGTCACCAGCTGACAGCAGCTAACTATGGCTACACCTTC.

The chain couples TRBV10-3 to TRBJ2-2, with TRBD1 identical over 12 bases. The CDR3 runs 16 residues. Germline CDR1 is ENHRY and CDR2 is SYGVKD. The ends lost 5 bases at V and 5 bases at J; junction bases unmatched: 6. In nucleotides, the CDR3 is TGTGCCATCAGTCGGGACAGGGGGCAAAGTACCGGGGAGCTGTTTTTT. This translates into CAISRDRGQSTGELFF.

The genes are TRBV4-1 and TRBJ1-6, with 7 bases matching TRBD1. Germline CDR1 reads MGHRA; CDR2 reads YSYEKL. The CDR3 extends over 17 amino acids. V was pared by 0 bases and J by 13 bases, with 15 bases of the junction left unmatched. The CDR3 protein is CASSQDTSDRSLSPLHF. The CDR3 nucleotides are TGCGCCAGCAGCCAAGATACCTCGGACAGGTCGCTCTCCCCCCTCCACTTT.

The DNA of the CDR3 is TGTGCCTGGAGAGGAACGGGCAGGGGCCATAGCAATCAGCCCCAGCATTTT. It encodes CAWRGTGRGHSNQPQHF. V gene TRBV30 combines with J gene TRBJ1-5; possible D gene TRBD1, 6 bases. The V end was cut by 3 bases, the J end by 0 bases, with 18 bases between. The CDR3 consists of 17 residues. Germline V gene sequence: CDR1 GTSNPN, CDR2 SVGIG (reference sequence).

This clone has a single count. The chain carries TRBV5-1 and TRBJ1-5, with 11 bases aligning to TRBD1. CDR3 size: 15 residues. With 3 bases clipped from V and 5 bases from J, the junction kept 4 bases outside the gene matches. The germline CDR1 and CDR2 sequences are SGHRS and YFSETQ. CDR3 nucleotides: TGCGCCAGCAGCTCCGGGACAGGGGGAGATCAGCCCCAGCATTTT. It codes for CASSSGTGGDQPQHF.

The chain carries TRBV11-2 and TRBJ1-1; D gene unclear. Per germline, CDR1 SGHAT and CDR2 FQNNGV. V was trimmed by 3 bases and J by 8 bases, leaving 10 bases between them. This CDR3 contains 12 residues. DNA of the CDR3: TGTGCCAGCAGCTTTGAGCGGGCAGAAGCTTTCTTT. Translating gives CASSFERAEAFF.

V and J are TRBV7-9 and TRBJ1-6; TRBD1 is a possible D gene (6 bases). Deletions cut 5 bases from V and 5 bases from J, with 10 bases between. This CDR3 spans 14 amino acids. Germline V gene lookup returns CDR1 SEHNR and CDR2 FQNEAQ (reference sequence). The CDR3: CASSTGQNNSPLHF. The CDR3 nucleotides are TGTGCCAGCAGCACCGGACAGAATAATTCACCCCTCCACTTT.

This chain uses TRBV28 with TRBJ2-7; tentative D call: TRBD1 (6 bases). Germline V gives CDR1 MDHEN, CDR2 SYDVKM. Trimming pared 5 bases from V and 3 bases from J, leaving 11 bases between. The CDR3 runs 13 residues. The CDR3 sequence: CASSGQPFYEQYF. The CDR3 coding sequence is TGTGCCAGCAGTGGACAGCCCTTCTACGAGCAGTACTTC.